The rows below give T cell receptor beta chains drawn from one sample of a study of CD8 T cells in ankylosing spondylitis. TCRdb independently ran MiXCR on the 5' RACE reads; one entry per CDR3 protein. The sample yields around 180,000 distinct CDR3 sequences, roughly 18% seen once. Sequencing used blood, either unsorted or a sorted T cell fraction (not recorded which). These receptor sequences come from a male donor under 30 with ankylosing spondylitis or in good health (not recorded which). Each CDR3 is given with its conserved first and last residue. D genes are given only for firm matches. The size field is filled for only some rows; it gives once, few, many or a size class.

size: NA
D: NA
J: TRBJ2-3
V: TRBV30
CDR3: CAWSLRSDTQYF
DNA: TGTGCCTGGAGTCTTAGGTCAGATACGCAGTATTTT

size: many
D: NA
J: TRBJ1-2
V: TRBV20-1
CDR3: CSATRGGAEAYGYTF
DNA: TGCAGTGCTACCCGGGGAGGGGCTGAGGCCTATGGCTACACCTTC

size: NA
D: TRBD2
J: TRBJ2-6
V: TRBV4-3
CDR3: CASSQDREGRGANVLTF
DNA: TGCGCCAGCAGCCAAGACAGGGAGGGGAGGGGGGCCAACGTCCTGACTTTC

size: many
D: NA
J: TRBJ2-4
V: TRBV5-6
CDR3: CASTKGDIQYF
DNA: TGTGCCAGCACCAAAGGGGACATTCAGTACTTC

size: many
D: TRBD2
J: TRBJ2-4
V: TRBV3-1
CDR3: CASSQDRRTSGLLQYF
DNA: TGTGCCAGCAGCCAAGACAGGAGGACTAGCGGCTTGCTTCAGTACTTC

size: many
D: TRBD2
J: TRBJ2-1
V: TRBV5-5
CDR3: CASSLAGGRPFSSYNEQFF
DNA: TGTGCCAGCAGCTTAGCGGGAGGGCGACCATTCAGCTCCTACAATGAGCAGTTCTTC

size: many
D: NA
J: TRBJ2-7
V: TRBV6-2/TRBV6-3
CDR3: CASSYSGGAPSSYEQYF
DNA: TGTGCCAGCAGTTACTCGGGGGGGGCTCCGAGCTCCTACGAGCAGTACTTC

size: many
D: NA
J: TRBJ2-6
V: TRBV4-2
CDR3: CASSASDSSGANVLTF
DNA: TGTGCCAGCAGCGCCTCGGACAGCTCTGGGGCCAACGTCCTGACTTTC

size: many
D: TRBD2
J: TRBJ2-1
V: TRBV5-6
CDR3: CASSLGLAGGLHYEQFF
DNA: TGTGCCAGCAGCTTGGGACTAGCGGGAGGACTACACTATGAGCAGTTCTTC

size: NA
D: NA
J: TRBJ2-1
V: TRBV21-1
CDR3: CASSKVQVGRAGLNEQFF
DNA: TGTGCCAGCAGCAAAGTCCAAGTGGGGAGGGCCGGGTTAAATGAGCAGTTCTTC

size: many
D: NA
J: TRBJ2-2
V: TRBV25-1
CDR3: CASRIGGTGELFF
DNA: TGTGCCAGCAGGATCGGGGGCACCGGGGAGCTGTTTTTT

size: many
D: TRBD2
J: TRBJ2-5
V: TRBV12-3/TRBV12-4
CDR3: CASRSQGGSETQYF
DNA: TGTGCCAGCAGGTCCCAGGGAGGGTCTGAGACCCAGTACTTC

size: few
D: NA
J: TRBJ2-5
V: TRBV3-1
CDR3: CASSHRPGARAPETQYF
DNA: TGTGCCAGCAGCCACAGACCCGGAGCGAGGGCCCCGGAGACCCAGTACTTC

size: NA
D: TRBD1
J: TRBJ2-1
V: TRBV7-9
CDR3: CASSLNRDRGNEQFF
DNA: TGTGCCAGCAGCTTGAACCGGGACAGGGGCAATGAGCAGTTCTTC

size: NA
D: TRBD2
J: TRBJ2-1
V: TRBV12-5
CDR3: CASGQDPGLAGGNEQFF
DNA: TGTGCTAGTGGTCAGGACCCGGGACTAGCGGGAGGCAATGAGCAGTTCTTC

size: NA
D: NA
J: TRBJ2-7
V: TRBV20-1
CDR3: CSASGRGYYEQYF
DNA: TGCAGTGCTAGTGGCAGGGGATACTACGAGCAGTACTTC

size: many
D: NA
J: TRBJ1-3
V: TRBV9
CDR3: CASSVEGSASGNTIYF
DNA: TGTGCCAGCAGCGTGGAGGGCAGCGCCTCTGGAAACACCATATATTTT

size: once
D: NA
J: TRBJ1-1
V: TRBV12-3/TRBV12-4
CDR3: CASSLGGRDEAFF
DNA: TGTGCCAGCAGTTTAGGAGGGAGAGATGAAGCTTTCTTT

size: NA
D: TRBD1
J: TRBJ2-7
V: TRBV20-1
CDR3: CSARWGTGAYEQYF
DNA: TGCAGTGCTAGGTGGGGGACAGGGGCTTACGAGCAGTACTTC

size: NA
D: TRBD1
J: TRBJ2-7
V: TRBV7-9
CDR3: CASSRTGEYEQYF
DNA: TGTGCCAGCAGCAGGACAGGGGAATACGAGCAGTACTTC

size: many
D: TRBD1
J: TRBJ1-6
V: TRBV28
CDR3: CASSYTGTADNSPLHF
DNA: TGTGCCAGCAGTTATACCGGGACAGCAGATAATTCACCCCTCCACTTT

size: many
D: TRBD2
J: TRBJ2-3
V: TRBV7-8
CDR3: CASSPETSGRPDTQYF
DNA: TGTGCCAGCAGCCCCGAGACTAGCGGGAGACCAGATACGCAGTATTTT

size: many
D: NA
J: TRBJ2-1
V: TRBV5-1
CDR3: CASSSRPWTGLAREQFF
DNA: TGCGCCAGCAGCTCGAGACCTTGGACAGGACTAGCTCGGGAGCAGTTCTTC

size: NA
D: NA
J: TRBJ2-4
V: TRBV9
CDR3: CASSVGDMSRNIQYF
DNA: TGTGCCAGCAGCGTAGGGGACATGTCTAGAAACATTCAGTACTTC

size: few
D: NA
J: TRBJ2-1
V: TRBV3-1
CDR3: CASSQALGTQKQFF
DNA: TGTGCCAGCAGCCAAGCCCTGGGGACTCAAAAGCAGTTCTTC

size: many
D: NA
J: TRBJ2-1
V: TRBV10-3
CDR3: CAISERQVAGNEQFF
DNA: TGTGCCATCAGTGAGAGACAGGTTGCTGGCAATGAGCAGTTCTTC

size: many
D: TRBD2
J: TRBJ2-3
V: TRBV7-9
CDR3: CASSLGLAVDTDTQYF
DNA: TGTGCCAGCAGCCTCGGACTAGCGGTAGACACAGATACGCAGTATTTT

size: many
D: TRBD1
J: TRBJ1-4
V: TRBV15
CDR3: CATSSYRQGDEKLFF
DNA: TGTGCCACCAGCAGCTACAGGCAGGGGGATGAAAAACTGTTTTTT

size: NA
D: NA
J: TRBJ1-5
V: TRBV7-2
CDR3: CASSLIGDGNQPQHF
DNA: TGTGCCAGCAGCTTAATAGGGGATGGCAATCAGCCCCAGCATTTT

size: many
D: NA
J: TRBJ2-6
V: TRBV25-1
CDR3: CASGRGLGSGANVLTF
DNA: TGTGCCAGCGGACGGGGCCTGGGCTCTGGGGCCAACGTCCTGACTTTC

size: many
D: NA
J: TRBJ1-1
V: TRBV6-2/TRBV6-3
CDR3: CASSYRVLNTEAFF
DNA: TGTGCCAGCAGTTACAGGGTGCTGAACACTGAAGCTTTCTTT

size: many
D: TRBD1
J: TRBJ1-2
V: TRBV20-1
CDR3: CSARQTGGFGYTF
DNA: TGCAGTGCTCGTCAAACAGGGGGGTTTGGCTACACCTTC

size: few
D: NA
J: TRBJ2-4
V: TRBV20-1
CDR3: CSARLVSNIQYF
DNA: TGCAGTGCTAGGCTAGTAAGCAACATTCAGTACTTC

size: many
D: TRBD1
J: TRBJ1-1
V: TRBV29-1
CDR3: CSERTGGNEAFF
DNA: TGCAGCGAAAGGACAGGCGGGAATGAAGCTTTCTTT

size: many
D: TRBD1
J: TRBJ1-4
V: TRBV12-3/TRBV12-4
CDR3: CASSFQSGGGEKLFF
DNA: TGTGCCAGCAGTTTCCAGTCAGGGGGCGGAGAAAAACTGTTTTTT

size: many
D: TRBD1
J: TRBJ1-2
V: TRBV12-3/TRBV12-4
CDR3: CASGAGGADYGYTF
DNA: TGTGCCAGCGGGGCAGGGGGCGCCGACTATGGCTACACCTTC

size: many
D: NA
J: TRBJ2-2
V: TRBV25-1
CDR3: CASRTGLQNTGELFF
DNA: TGTGCCAGCAGGACGGGACTCCAGAACACCGGGGAGCTGTTTTTT

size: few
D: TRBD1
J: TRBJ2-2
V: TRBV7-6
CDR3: CASSLVWDRGTGELFF
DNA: TGTGCCAGCAGCTTAGTATGGGACAGAGGCACCGGGGAGCTGTTTTTT

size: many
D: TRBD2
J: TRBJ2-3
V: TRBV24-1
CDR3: CATSDGLAGAATDTQYF
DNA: TGTGCCACCAGTGACGGACTAGCGGGAGCGGCGACAGATACGCAGTATTTT

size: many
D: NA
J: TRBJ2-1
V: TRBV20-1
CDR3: CSASNSWDSYNEQFF
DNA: TGCAGTGCTAGCAATTCATGGGACTCCTACAATGAGCAGTTCTTC

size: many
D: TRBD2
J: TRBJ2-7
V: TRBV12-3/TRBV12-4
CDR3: CASSLEVGRGYEQYF
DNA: TGTGCCAGCAGTTTAGAGGTCGGGAGGGGGTATGAGCAGTACTTC